This T cell receptor (beta chain) was sequenced in a study of T cells after yellow fever vaccination. Study at large: The fractions with low cell numbers were processed using SMART-Seq v4 Ultra Low Input.

MiXCR, run by TCRdb on the 5' RACE reads, gives a single entry per CDR3 protein. Among some 300,000 distinct CDR3 sequences listed, roughly a tenth were seen once. CDR1 is LGHNA, CDR2 YNFKEQ, per germline. V was pared by 3 bases and J by 9 bases, with 12 bases between. The CDR3 runs 13 residues. The source material was CD4+ T cells sorted from PBMCs, sampled 45 days after the yellow fever booster vaccination. The chain joins TRBV4-2 to TRBJ1-5; D unclear. This receptor was obtained from a man aged 18 to 30 who received the YFV17D yellow fever vaccine. The CDR3 DNA reads TGTGCCAGCAGCCAGGGTGCGGGTGGGCCCCAGCATTTT. Protein product: CASSQGAGGPQHF.